Following are 24 T cell receptor beta chains from one sample sequenced in a study of blood T cell repertoires in COVID-19. Sequenced by immunoSEQ multiplex PCR; TCRdb stores in-frame clones only, minus some. The data show about 40,000 clones, about nine tenths seen once. What was sequenced was peripheral blood. The origin of the receptors is a human donor in a cohort sampled during active COVID-19.

The chain couples TRBV19 to TRBJ2-1; tentatively, D is TRBD2 (5 bases). Germline CDR1 and CDR2: LNHDA and SQIVND (reference sequence). V dropped 1 base and J dropped 1 base, with 11 bases sitting between them. The length of the CDR3 is 16 residues. The CDR3: CASSIGRTDSYNEQFF. CDR3 in DNA: TGTGCCAGTAGTATAGGACGGACTGATTCCTACAATGAGCAGTTCTTC.

The chain uses TRBV6-2 or TRBV6-3 and TRBJ1-5, with 8 bases matching TRBD1. J lost 7 bases, V lost 4 bases, and 6 bases had no gene match. This CDR3 is 14 amino acids long. Germline V CDR1 and CDR2: MNHEY, SVGEGT. CDR3 coding DNA: TGTGCCAGCAGTTGGTCAGGGGGCGGGCAGCCCCAGCATTTT. This translates into CASSWSGGGQPQHF.

The chain combines TRBV11-2 with TRBJ1-6; 12 bases map to TRBD1. Germline V gene lookup returns CDR1 SGHAT and CDR2 FQNNGV. The CDR3 runs 16 residues. V shed 5 bases, J shed 7 bases, and the junction held 6 bases outside the gene matches. The CDR3 spells CASSAGTGGSNSPLHF. The CDR3 region has the DNA TGTGCCAGCAGCGCCGGGACAGGGGGCTCCAATTCACCCCTCCACTTT.

The chain joins TRBV11-2 to TRBJ2-7, with TRBD1 matching 8 bases. V lost 1 base and J lost 6; bases outside the gene matches: 5. Germline values: CDR1 SGHAT, CDR2 FQNNGV. The CDR3 has 14 amino acids. In nucleotides, the CDR3 is TGTGCCAGCAGCTTAGGGACAGGGAGCGGCGAGCAGTACTTC. As protein: CASSLGTGSGEQYF. Based on the CDR3 plus reference TRBV11-2 and TRBJ2-7, the full variable domain is EAGVAQSPRYKIIEKRQSVAFWCNPISGHATLYWYQQILGQGPKLLIQFQNNGVVDDSQLPKDRFSAERLKGVDSTLKIQPAKLEDSAVYLCASSLGTGSGEQYFGPGTRLTVT.

The rearrangement links TRBV15 to TRBJ2-7, with 8 bases matching TRBD1. The CDR3 length is 13 residues. J gave up 3 bases and V 6 bases, and 4 bases lay outside the gene matches. The germline gives CDR1 LNHNV, CDR2 YYDKDF (reference sequence). Here the CDR3 DNA reads TGTGCCACCAGTAGGACAGGGAACTACGAGCAGTACTTC. Residues: CATSRTGNYEQYF.

This clone has only one observation. The chain uses TRBV18 and TRBJ1-3, with 8 bases that match TRBD1. The CDR3 consists of 18 residues. Germline V gene lookup returns CDR1 KGHSH and CDR2 LQKENI. Unmatched junction bases numbered 9, after V lost 2 bases and J lost 0 bases. DNA for the CDR3: TGTGCCAGCTCACCAACGACAGGGGACGCATACTCTGGAAACACCATATATTTT. Amino acid sequence: CASSPTTGDAYSGNTIYF.

This clone showed up just once. The chain combines TRBV5-1 with TRBJ1-1; D is perhaps TRBD1 (5 bases). This CDR3 has 14 amino acids. Germline V gene data show CDR1 as SGHRS and CDR2 as YFSETQ. Trimming took 4 bases from V and 0 from J, leaving 10 bases between them. CDR3 bases: TGCGCCAGCAGCCCAACAGGTATGAACACTGAAGCTTTCTTT. As protein: CASSPTGMNTEAFF.

The chain has TRBV19 and TRBJ1-1; D is unclear. With 10 bases removed from V and 1 base from J, the gap between germline ends came to 10 bases. The germline V gene has CDR1 LNHDA and CDR2 SQIVND (reference sequence). The CDR3 sequence is 12 residues long. The CDR3 sequence: CATITRNTEAFF. CDR3 coding DNA: TGTGCCACGATTACGAGGAACACTGAAGCTTTCTTT.

The chain couples TRBV18 to TRBJ2-7; TRBD1 might be the D (7 bases). Germline lookup yields CDR1 KGHSH and CDR2 LQKENI. V dropped 3 bases and J dropped 5 bases, with 17 bases sitting between them. The CDR3 has 15 residues. CDR3 region: CASSPGGQLGDEQYF. The CDR3 coding sequence is TGTGCCAGCTCACCGGGGGGACAGCTAGGAGACGAGCAGTACTTC.

V is TRBV5-8 and J is TRBJ2-7, with D unclear. This CDR3 is 14 amino acids long. Trimming removed 5 bases from V and 1 base from J, with 13 bases in between. The germline gives CDR1 SGHTS, CDR2 YDEGEE. The CDR3 nucleotides read TGTGCCAGCAGTTCCCCCGGTCGATCCTACGAGCAGTACTTC. Protein: CASSSPGRSYEQYF.

This clone was observed a handful of times. The chain couples TRBV6-2 or TRBV6-3 to TRBJ1-5; D might be TRBD1 (5 bases). Trimming shortened V by 2 bases and J by 7 bases, and 12 bases separated the two germline ends. This CDR3 has 14 residues. Germline values: CDR1 MNHEY, CDR2 SVGEGT. This CDR3 reads CASSYGADGQPQHF. DNA of the CDR3: TGTGCCAGCAGTTACGGGGCGGATGGACAGCCCCAGCATTTT.

The gene calls are TRBV7-2 and TRBJ2-1; 8 bases match TRBD2. CDR1 and CDR2 (germline): SGHTA, FQGNSA. V shed 1 base, J shed 0 bases, and the junction held 5 bases outside the gene matches. The CDR3 contains 17 residues. DNA for the CDR3: TGTGCCAGCAGCTTAGGGGCGGGGGGTTTCTCCTACAATGAGCAGTTCTTC. Its translation is CASSLGAGGFSYNEQFF. Combining the CDR3 with reference TRBV7-2 and TRBJ2-1 gives the whole variable domain GAGVSQSPSNKVTEKGKDVELRCDPISGHTALYWYRQSLGQGLEFLIYFQGNSAPDKSGLPSDRFSAERTGGSVSTLTIQRTQQEDSAVYLCASSLGAGGFSYNEQFFGPGTRLTVL.

J is TRBJ1-5 and V is TRBV5-1, with a possible D match to TRBD1 (6 bases). CDR1 is SGHRS and CDR2 is YFSETQ in the germline V gene. CDR3 length equals 12 residues. V lost 4 bases and J lost 6, with 8 bases in between. CDR3 loop: CASSTQGQPQHF. CDR3 nucleotide sequence: TGCGCCAGCAGCACACAGGGTCAGCCCCAGCATTTT. Supplemented by reference TRBV5-1 and TRBJ1-5, the full variable domain reads KAGVTQTPRYLIKTRGQQVTLSCSPISGHRSVSWYQQTPGQGLQFLFEYFSETQRNKGNFPGRFSGRQFSNSRSEMNVSTLELGDSALYLCASSTQGQPQHFGDGTRLSIL.

The chain links TRBV19 to TRBJ1-1, with 8 positions matching TRBD1. CDR1 and CDR2 from the germline V gene are LNHDA and SQIVND (reference sequence). The CDR3 has 16 residues. V was clipped by 3 bases and J by 1 base; unmatched bases: 7. CDR3 coding DNA: TGTGCCAGTAGTATGGACAGGGACGGCGGGAACACTGAAGCTTTCTTT. This codes for CASSMDRDGGNTEAFF.

The CDR3 spells CASNPLGEVLGYTF. The CDR3 nucleotides read TGTGCCAGCAACCCTTTGGGGGAGGTGTTGGGCTACACCTTC. The J gene is TRBJ1-2, the V gene TRBV7-9; D perhaps matches TRBD1 (5 bases). The CDR3 runs to 14 residues. The V and J ends lost 7 bases and 8 bases respectively, with 20 bases between them. Germline V gives CDR1 SEHNR, CDR2 FQNEAQ (reference sequence).

This sequence joins TRBV7-8 and TRBJ1-6; possibly TRBD1 for D (6 bases). The V and J ends lost 2 bases and 4 bases respectively, with 21 bases between them. This CDR3 spans 19 amino acids. Germline CDR1 is SGHVS and CDR2 is FQNEAQ. CDR3 sequence reads: CASSLPQGSRSLYNSPLHF. The CDR3 nucleotides are TGTGCCAGCAGCTTACCGCAGGGGTCTCGCTCGCTTTATAATTCACCCCTCCACTTT. Based on the CDR3 plus reference TRBV7-8 and TRBJ1-6, the full variable domain is GAGVSQSPRYKVAKRGQDVALRCDPISGHVSLFWYQQALGQGPEFLTYFQNEAQLDKSGLPSDRFFAERPEGSVSTLKIQRTQQEDSAVYLCASSLPQGSRSLYNSPLHFGNGTRLTVT.

This chain connects TRBV11-2 to TRBJ2-1; perhaps TRBD2 as D (7 bases). This CDR3 region has 19 residues. Per germline, CDR1 SGHAT and CDR2 FQNNGV. V was trimmed by 3 bases and J by 7 bases, leaving 28 bases between them. The CDR3 DNA follows: TGTGCCAGCAGCTTTCAAAGGTGGGGGGGGCCCCTAGGGGCGAATGAGCAGTTCTTC. This codes for CASSFQRWGGPLGANEQFF.

The chain joins TRBV27 to TRBJ2-7; D possibly corresponds to TRBD1 (5 bases). V was cut by 4 bases and J by 4 bases, with 11 bases left in between. The CDR3 loop spans 13 amino acids. In germline, CDR1 is MNHEY, CDR2 SMNVEV (reference sequence). CDR3 residues: CASSSAPGYEQYF. The CDR3 coding sequence is TGTGCCAGCAGTTCGGCCCCAGGGTACGAGCAGTACTTC.

This chain joins TRBV5-4 and TRBJ1-1; 7 bases fit TRBD1. Trimming took 2 bases from V and 5 from J; bases not matched to a gene: 9. Germline CDR1 reads SGHNT; CDR2 reads YYREEE (reference sequence). The CDR3 is 15 amino acids. CDR3 sequence reads: CASSLTTGSETEAFF. CDR3 in DNA: TGTGCCAGCAGCTTAACGACAGGGTCGGAAACTGAAGCTTTCTTT.

This chain connects TRBV5-4 to TRBJ1-2; D is undetermined. The CDR3 consists of 14 residues. Germline V gene data show CDR1 as SGHNT and CDR2 as YYREEE (reference sequence). V lost 4 bases, J lost 3 bases, and 13 bases lay in between. The CDR3 DNA is TGTGCCAGCAGCACGTCCGGGATCGACTATGGCTACACCTTC. Residues: CASSTSGIDYGYTF.

The V and J genes are TRBV19 and TRBJ1-1, with a possible D match to TRBD1 (6 bases). Trimming pared 6 bases from V and 3 bases from J, leaving 17 bases between. Germline V gives CDR1 LNHDA, CDR2 SQIVND (reference sequence). This CDR3 is 15 amino acids long. DNA for the CDR3: TGTGCCAGTAGACAAATCCAGGGGTACGACACTGAAGCTTTCTTT. Encoded protein: CASRQIQGYDTEAFF.

This clone has more than one count but fewer than ten. The chain couples TRBV3-1 (or the pseudogene TRBV3-2) to TRBJ1-5; D unresolved. In germline, CDR1 is LGHDT, CDR2 YNNKEL (reference sequence). Trimming took off 1 base at V and 11 bases at J, with 15 bases between the two ends. CDR3 length: 14 amino acids. The CDR3 region is CASSQADGSSAQHF. CDR3 bases: TGTGCCAGCAGCCAAGCGGATGGGAGTTCGGCCCAGCATTTT.

This clone was seen a single time. V usage is TRBV7-2 and J usage is TRBJ2-3, with 9 bases lining up with TRBD2. Germline CDR1 is SGHTA and CDR2 is FQGNSA. The CDR3 has 16 amino acids. V shed 5 bases, J shed 2 bases, and the junction held 8 bases outside the gene matches. The CDR3 DNA follows: TGTGCCAGCAGCCCCGGTGCTAGCGGGATCACAGATACGCAGTATTTT. This encodes CASSPGASGITDTQYF.

V gene TRBV13 combines with J gene TRBJ1-2, with D possibly TRBD1 on 5 matching bases. The CDR3 has 15 residues. Trimming took off 11 bases at V and 2 bases at J, with 21 bases between the two ends. Per germline, CDR1 PRHDT and CDR2 FYEKMQ (reference sequence). CDR3 DNA sequence: TGTGCCTGCGGGGCAAGGGGTGACATAAACTATGGCTACACCTTC. Amino acids: CACGARGDINYGYTF.